These 15 T cell receptor beta chains came from one sample sequenced in a study of T cell repertoires in cytomegalovirus infection. No antigen has been assigned to these receptors. One entry per CDR3 protein results from TCRdb running MiXCR on the reads. The sample has 800,000 to 950,000 distinct CDR3 sequences; 30% to 35% are singletons. Sequencing used cultured CD8+ T cells from PBMCs, obtained from culture after CMV antigen stimulation. The receptors stem from a human donor in good health (CMV status not recorded). Some clones in this sample may be carry-over from other donors' samples.

At least ten counts were recorded for this clonotype. The V gene is TRBV7-2, the J gene TRBJ2-2; 7 nucleotides align to TRBD1. Germline lookup yields CDR1 SGHTA and CDR2 FQGNSA. The CDR3 is 15 amino acids. V lost 5 bases to trimming and J lost 6 bases; unmatched junction nucleotides: 9. The CDR3 protein is CASSMDRFGSGELFF. Written as DNA, the CDR3 is TGTGCCAGCAGCATGGACAGGTTCGGGTCCGGGGAGCTGTTTTTT.

This clonotype appeared a single time. Possible read error: a much larger clone is one base away. The chain couples TRBV7-2 to TRBJ1-2; 7 bases line up with TRBD1. The V gene's germline CDR1 is SGHTA and CDR2 FQGNSA. The CDR3 length is 15 residues. V lost 5 bases, J lost 6 bases, and 12 bases stayed unmatched. The CDR3 here is CTSSRPGGAKDGYTF. DNA of the CDR3: TGTACCAGCAGCCGGCCAGGGGGGGCGAAAGATGGCTACACCTTC.

Points on this clonotype: Being one base from a much bigger clone, this may be a read error. The chain couples TRBV7-6 to TRBJ1-1, with a possible D match to TRBD1 (5 bases). V lost 1 base, J lost 7 bases, and 13 bases lay in between. Germline values: CDR1 SGHVS, CDR2 FNYEAQ. The length of the CDR3 is 14 residues. Here the CDR3 DNA reads TGTGCCAGCAGCTTAGAAAGGGGTTACAGTGAAGCTTTCTTT. Its translation: CASSLERGYSEAFF.

This clonotype was seen more than once but under ten times. The chain carries TRBV6-1 and TRBJ1-5, with D possibly matching TRBD1 (5 bases). From germline, CDR1 is MNHNS and CDR2 SASEGT. Trimming stripped 5 bases from V and 1 base from J, with 9 bases between. The CDR3 is 14 amino acids. For the CDR3, the DNA is TGTGCCAGCAGTACCGAGGGGAGCAATCAGCCCCAGCATTTT. It translates to CASSTEGSNQPQHF.

The chain has TRBV6-2 or TRBV6-3 and TRBJ2-5; possibly TRBD2 for D (6 bases). The germline V gene has CDR1 MNHEY and CDR2 SVGEGT. The CDR3 sequence is 15 residues long. V shed 7 bases and J shed 1 base, with 16 bases lying between them. In DNA, the CDR3 is TGTGCCAGCAAACTCTTCGGGGGTATCCAAGAGACCCAGTACTTC. Residues: CASKLFGGIQETQYF.

This clonotype was observed at least ten times. In DNA, the CDR3 is TGTGCCAGCAGACCCCGGGGCCCGAACACCGGGGAGCTGTTTTTT. This gives the protein CASRPRGPNTGELFF. The chain joins TRBV7-3 to TRBJ2-2; D possibly uses TRBD1 or TRBD2 (5 bases each). This CDR3 region has 15 residues. V lost 6 bases and J lost 0, with 11 bases in between. Germline loops: CDR1 SGHTA, CDR2 FQGTGA.

This clonotype has a handful of counts. This chain connects TRBV25-1 to TRBJ1-2, with 12 bases aligning to TRBD1. The CDR3 length is 15 residues. The junction had 5 bases not matched to a gene; V was cut back by 4 bases and J by 5 bases. The germline gives CDR1 MGHDK, CDR2 SYGVNS. The CDR3 DNA sequence: TGTGCCAGCAGTGCCCCGGGACAGGGGGCATATGGCTACACCTTC. Its translation: CASSAPGQGAYGYTF.

The rearrangement uses TRBV20-1 and TRBJ2-7; D is uncertain. Trimming stripped 3 bases from V and 0 bases from J, with 15 bases between. The CDR3 covers 15 residues. In germline, CDR1 is DFQATT, CDR2 SNEGSKA (reference sequence). CDR3 in DNA: TGCAGTGCTAGCCCTTACGGAGACCGCTCCTACGAGCAGTACGTC. It encodes CSASPYGDRSYEQYV.

This clonotype showed up just a few times. This chain joins TRBV7-8 and TRBJ2-2; D not certain. Germline V gives CDR1 SGHVS, CDR2 FQNEAQ. This CDR3 has 14 amino acids. V dropped 3 bases and J dropped 2 bases, with 7 bases sitting between them. CDR3 coding DNA: TGTGCCAGCAGCTTGAGCAGCAACACCGGGGAGCTGTTTTTT. Its translation is CASSLSSNTGELFF. The full variable domain, rest sourced from reference TRBV7-8 and TRBJ2-2, is GAGVSQSPRYKVAKRGQDVALRCDPISGHVSLFWYQQALGQGPEFLTYFQNEAQLDKSGLPSDRFFAERPEGSVSTLKIQRTQQEDSAVYLCASSLSSNTGELFFGEGSRLTVL.

This clonotype was recorded a few times. The chain links TRBV7-6 to TRBJ2-1; TRBD1 matches 11 bases. The J segment lost 13 bases and the V segment lost 5 bases, leaving 16 bases of the junction unmatched. Germline V gene lookup returns CDR1 SGHVS and CDR2 FNYEAQ. CDR3 length equals 16 residues. CDR3 coding DNA: TGTGCCAGCAGCCAAACCGGGACAGGGGGTTTAGCCCGTCAGTTCTTC. Its translation: CASSQTGTGGLARQFF.

At least ten counts were recorded for this clonotype. The J gene is TRBJ2-4, the V gene TRBV7-6; 9 bases are shared with TRBD1. Trimming removed 5 bases from V and 6 bases from J; junction bases left unmatched: 5. This CDR3 region has 14 residues. Germline lookup yields CDR1 SGHVS and CDR2 FNYEAQ. This CDR3 is CASSPTGGINIQYF. As DNA, the CDR3 is TGTGCCAGCAGCCCCACAGGGGGCATAAACATTCAGTACTTC. Filled out from reference TRBV7-6 and TRBJ2-4, the complete variable domain reads GAGVSQSPRYKVTKRGQDVALRCDPISGHVSLYWYRQALGQGPEFLTYFNYEAQQDKSGLPNDRFSAERPEGSISTLTIQRTEQRDSAMYRCASSPTGGINIQYFGAGTRLSVL.

A few counts support this clonotype. The genes are TRBV6-6 and TRBJ2-1, with TRBD2 matching over 14 bases. The length of the CDR3 is 16 residues. Germline loops: CDR1 MNHNY, CDR2 SVGAGI (reference sequence). The J segment lost 7 bases and the V segment lost 5 bases, leaving 7 bases of the junction unmatched. CDR3: CASSPGTSGGSNEQFF. The CDR3 nucleotides read TGTGCCAGCAGTCCGGGGACTAGCGGGGGTTCGAATGAGCAGTTCTTC.

Only a few counts were recorded for this clonotype. The rearrangement links TRBV14 to TRBJ1-2; D perhaps matches TRBD1 (5 bases). Between the trimmed V and J ends, which lost 0 bases and 7 bases, there was a span of 18 bases. Per germline, CDR1 SGHDN and CDR2 FVKESK. The CDR3 sequence is 16 residues long. The CDR3 DNA follows: TGTGCCAGCAGCCAAGATGGAGGACAATGGGCGGGTGGCTACACCTTC. As protein: CASSQDGGQWAGGYTF.

The J gene is TRBJ2-6, the V gene TRBV6-6; 7 bases map to TRBD1. The V gene's germline CDR1 is MNHNY and CDR2 SVGAGI (reference sequence). After removal of 2 bases from V and 2 bases from J, the junction contained 12 bases not matched to a gene. The CDR3 is 19 amino acids. The CDR3 loop reads CASSYRTGGAGTGANVLTF. The CDR3 region has the DNA TGTGCCAGCAGTTACAGGACAGGTGGAGCTGGGACTGGGGCCAACGTCCTGACTTTC.

V is TRBV7-8 and J is TRBJ2-5; tentatively, D is TRBD1 (5 bases). CDR1 SGHVS and CDR2 FQNEAQ come from the germline V gene. With 4 bases removed from V and 5 bases from J, the gap between germline ends came to 14 bases. The length of the CDR3 is 14 residues. The CDR3 nucleotides read TGTGCCAGCAGCTCCGACCAGGGCACGGAGACCCAGTACTTC. Protein sequence: CASSSDQGTETQYF.